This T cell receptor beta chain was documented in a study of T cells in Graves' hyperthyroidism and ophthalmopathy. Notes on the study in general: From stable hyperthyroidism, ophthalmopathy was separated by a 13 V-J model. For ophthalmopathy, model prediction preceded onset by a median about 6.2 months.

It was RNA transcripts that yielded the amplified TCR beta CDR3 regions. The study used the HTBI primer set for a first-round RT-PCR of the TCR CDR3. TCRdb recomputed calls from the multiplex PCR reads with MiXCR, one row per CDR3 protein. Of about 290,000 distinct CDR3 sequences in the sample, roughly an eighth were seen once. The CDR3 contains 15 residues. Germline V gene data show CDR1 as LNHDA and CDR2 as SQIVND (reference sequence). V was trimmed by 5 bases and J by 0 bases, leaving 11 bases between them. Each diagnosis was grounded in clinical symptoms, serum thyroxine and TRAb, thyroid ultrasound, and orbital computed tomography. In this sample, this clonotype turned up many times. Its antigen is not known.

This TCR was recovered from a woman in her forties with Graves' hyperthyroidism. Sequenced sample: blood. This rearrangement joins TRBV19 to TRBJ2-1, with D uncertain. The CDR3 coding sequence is TGTGCCAGTAGTGCGTTGGCTAGCTCCTACAATGAGCAGTTCTTC. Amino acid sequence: CASSALASSYNEQFF. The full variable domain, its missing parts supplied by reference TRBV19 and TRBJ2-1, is DGGITQSPKYLFRKEGQNVTLSCEQNLNHDAMYWYRQDPGQGLRLIYYSQIVNDFQKGDIAEGYSVSREKKESFPLTVTSAQKNPTAFYLCASSALASSYNEQFFGPGTRLTVL.